This entry describes one T cell receptor (beta chain). The antigen remains undetermined. Generated by immunoSEQ multiplex PCR, the TCRdb table keeps only in-frame clones and is missing some. The table lists about 56,000 clones, 65% to 90% of them singletons. Time point defined: pretreatment peripheral blood. CDR3 length equals 17 residues. Trimming took off 1 base at V and 0 bases at J, with 15 bases between the two ends. CDR1 is MNHNS and CDR2 is SASEGT in the germline V gene. The data are from a study of PD-L1 blockade in urothelial cancer. Study-wide points: Durable-benefit patients showed greater tumor-associated blood clone expansion at 3 weeks.

The chain combines TRBV6-1 with TRBJ1-1, with a possible D match to TRBD1 (5 bases). The sequencing used PBMCs, collected around atezolizumab (anti-PD-L1) treatment. The clonotype was recovered from a man in his 70s with urothelial cancer. CDR3 sequence: CASSEESRAEMNTEAFF. As DNA, the CDR3 is TGTGCCAGCAGTGAAGAATCCAGGGCGGAAATGAACACTGAAGCTTTCTTT.